This TCR beta chain was identified during a study of shared clonotypes between healthy human individuals. V lost 0 bases and J lost 7, with 13 bases in between. Germline values: CDR1 SGHTA, CDR2 FQGNSA. The length of the CDR3 is 15 residues. Assay: immunoSEQ multiplex PCR; the TCRdb copy retains only in-frame clones and omits some. Among over a million clones listed, roughly 80% were seen once. The material sequenced was memory CD4+ T cells sorted from blood. Subset described: CD45RA-negative fraction. The TCR comes from a man between 18 and 35 years old in good health. The chain recombines TRBV7-2 with TRBJ2-1; D assignment may be TRBD1 or TRBD2 (6 bases each). The CDR3 DNA sequence: TGTGCCAGCAGCTTAGCATGGGGGGCTTCAAATGAGCAGTTCTTC. Translated, it gives CASSLAWGASNEQFF.